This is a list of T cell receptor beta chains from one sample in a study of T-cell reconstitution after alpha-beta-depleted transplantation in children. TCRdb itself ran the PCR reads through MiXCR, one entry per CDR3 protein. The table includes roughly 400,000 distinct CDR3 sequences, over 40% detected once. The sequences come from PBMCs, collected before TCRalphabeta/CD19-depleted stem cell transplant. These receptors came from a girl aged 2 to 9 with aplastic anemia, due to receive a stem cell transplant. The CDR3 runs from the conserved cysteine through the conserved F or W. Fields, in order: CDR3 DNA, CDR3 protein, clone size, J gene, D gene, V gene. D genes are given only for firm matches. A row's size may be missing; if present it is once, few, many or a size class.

CDR3nt: TGCGCCAGCAGTTTCAAGACTAGCGGGGCTAGCTCCTACAATGAGCAGTTCTTC
CDR3aa: CASSFKTSGASSYNEQFF
abundance: many
j_gene: TRBJ2-1
d_gene: TRBD2
v_gene: TRBV5-1

CDR3nt: TGCGCCAGCAGCCACGTCGCGAGGGAAAAACTGTTTTTT
CDR3aa: CASSHVAREKLFF
abundance: -
j_gene: TRBJ1-4
d_gene: -
v_gene: TRBV4-3

CDR3nt: TGCAGACCGTACGGGTACGAGCAGTACTTC
CDR3aa: CRPYGYEQYF
abundance: -
j_gene: TRBJ2-7
d_gene: -
v_gene: TRBV20-1

CDR3nt: TGTGCCAGCAGGTTCCCAGGGGGCACGGACTATGGCTACACCTTC
CDR3aa: CASRFPGGTDYGYTF
abundance: -
j_gene: TRBJ1-2
d_gene: TRBD1
v_gene: TRBV28

CDR3nt: TGTGCCAGCAGCGGACTAGCGGGAGGGCCGGGGACCGGGGAGCTGTTTTTT
CDR3aa: CASSGLAGGPGTGELFF
abundance: -
j_gene: TRBJ2-2
d_gene: TRBD2
v_gene: TRBV12-3/TRBV12-4

CDR3nt: TGTGCCAGCAGTGTCGCGATCAACGAGCAGTACTTC
CDR3aa: CASSVAINEQYF
abundance: -
j_gene: TRBJ2-7
d_gene: -
v_gene: TRBV25-1

CDR3nt: TGTGCCATCGGGACTAGCGGGGGAGGCAATGAGCAGTTCTTC
CDR3aa: CAIGTSGGGNEQFF
abundance: once
j_gene: TRBJ2-1
d_gene: TRBD2
v_gene: TRBV25-1

CDR3nt: TGTGCCAGCAGCCAGGGGCAGGGGGTGTATCAGCCCCAGCATTTT
CDR3aa: CASSQGQGVYQPQHF
abundance: -
j_gene: TRBJ1-5
d_gene: TRBD1
v_gene: TRBV9

CDR3nt: TGCGCCAGCAGCCCTCGGGACAGGGGTCTCTACGAGCAGTACTTC
CDR3aa: CASSPRDRGLYEQYF
abundance: -
j_gene: TRBJ2-7
d_gene: TRBD1
v_gene: TRBV4-1

CDR3nt: TGCAGTGCTAGGCGTCCGGGATACACCGTCAATGAGCAGTTCTTC
CDR3aa: CSARRPGYTVNEQFF
abundance: many
j_gene: TRBJ2-1
d_gene: -
v_gene: TRBV20-1

CDR3nt: TGTGCCACAAACGACAGGGCCCTAAATACCCCTCCTTCCTTT
CDR3aa: CATNDRALNTPPSF
abundance: -
j_gene: TRBJ1-1
d_gene: TRBD1
v_gene: TRBV12-3/TRBV12-4

CDR3nt: TGTGCCAGCAGCCAAGATCAGGGGACAGGGCGTGAAAAACTGTTTTTT
CDR3aa: CASSQDQGTGREKLFF
abundance: -
j_gene: TRBJ1-4
d_gene: TRBD1
v_gene: TRBV4-2

CDR3nt: TGCAGTGCTCGCCGGGGGAGCTCCTACAATGAGCAGTTCTTC
CDR3aa: CSARRGSSYNEQFF
abundance: -
j_gene: TRBJ2-1
d_gene: -
v_gene: TRBV20-1

CDR3nt: TGTGCCAGCAGCCAAGATCATCTAGCGGGAACTGATACGCAGTATTTT
CDR3aa: CASSQDHLAGTDTQYF
abundance: few
j_gene: TRBJ2-3
d_gene: TRBD2
v_gene: TRBV14

CDR3nt: TGTGCCAGCTCACTTTTAGGTACGGCGCAGTATTTT
CDR3aa: CASSLLGTAQYF
abundance: -
j_gene: TRBJ2-3
d_gene: -
v_gene: TRBV25-1

CDR3nt: TGTGCCAGCAGTGATCCTAGGGACACCGGGGAGCTGTTTTTT
CDR3aa: CASSDPRDTGELFF
abundance: few
j_gene: TRBJ2-2
d_gene: -
v_gene: TRBV2

CDR3nt: TGTGCCAGCACCATTTCAGGCCTGAGCACAGATACGCAGTATTTT
CDR3aa: CASTISGLSTDTQYF
abundance: -
j_gene: TRBJ2-3
d_gene: -
v_gene: TRBV5-5

CDR3nt: TGCGCCAGCAGCACTACCGGGAGCACCTACGAGCAGTACTTC
CDR3aa: CASSTTGSTYEQYF
abundance: -
j_gene: TRBJ2-7
d_gene: -
v_gene: TRBV5-1

CDR3nt: TGTGCCAGCAGTTTCGGCCCCGCGCGGCTCACCGGGGAGCTGTTTTTT
CDR3aa: CASSFGPARLTGELFF
abundance: few
j_gene: TRBJ2-2
d_gene: -
v_gene: TRBV2

CDR3nt: TGTGCCTGGAATAGGGGGGCTGGGAATCAGCCCCAGCATTTT
CDR3aa: CAWNRGAGNQPQHF
abundance: -
j_gene: TRBJ1-5
d_gene: -
v_gene: TRBV30

CDR3nt: TGCGCCAGCAGCCTCTCCGGGACCAACACAGATACGCAGTATTTT
CDR3aa: CASSLSGTNTDTQYF
abundance: -
j_gene: TRBJ2-3
d_gene: -
v_gene: TRBV5-1

CDR3nt: TGTGCCAGCAGTTTCCGTGGACTAGCGGGAGGGCGGTTCTTC
CDR3aa: CASSFRGLAGGRFF
abundance: many
j_gene: TRBJ2-1
d_gene: TRBD2
v_gene: TRBV12-3/TRBV12-4

CDR3nt: TGTGCCAGCAGTGTAGTCGATGAGCAGTTCTTC
CDR3aa: CASSVVDEQFF
abundance: many
j_gene: TRBJ2-1
d_gene: -
v_gene: TRBV12-3/TRBV12-4

CDR3nt: TGTGCCAGCAGCTTTAAGGAATTTAGCCCCCAGCATTTT
CDR3aa: CASSFKEFSPQHF
abundance: -
j_gene: TRBJ1-5
d_gene: -
v_gene: TRBV7-9

CDR3nt: TGTGCCAGCAGCTTAGGCGCAGGCGGAAGGGAGACCCAGTACTTC
CDR3aa: CASSLGAGGRETQYF
abundance: -
j_gene: TRBJ2-5
d_gene: -
v_gene: TRBV7-2

CDR3nt: TGTGCCAGCAGCTTAGTCCGGGACTTAGGCTCTGGAAACACCATATATTTT
CDR3aa: CASSLVRDLGSGNTIYF
abundance: many
j_gene: TRBJ1-3
d_gene: -
v_gene: TRBV7-2

CDR3nt: TGCGCCAGCAGCTTGGAGACCCCGAACACTGAAGCTTTCTTT
CDR3aa: CASSLETPNTEAFF
abundance: few
j_gene: TRBJ1-1
d_gene: -
v_gene: TRBV5-1

CDR3nt: TGCAGCTCTAGGGACCAGGCACGGGGCGTGATCTACGAGCAGTACTTC
CDR3aa: CSSRDQARGVIYEQYF
abundance: -
j_gene: TRBJ2-7
d_gene: -
v_gene: TRBV20-1

CDR3nt: TGTGCCACCAGCAGAGATTCGGGGGGTGCCAATGAGCAGTTCTTC
CDR3aa: CATSRDSGGANEQFF
abundance: -
j_gene: TRBJ2-1
d_gene: TRBD2
v_gene: TRBV15